This TCR beta chain was identified during a study of blood T cell repertoires in COVID-19. The CDR3 has 20 residues. Germline V CDR1 and CDR2: LGHDT, YNNKEL (reference sequence). V shed 3 bases and J 8 bases; nucleotides not matched to a gene: 19. Methods used by the authors: The authors estimated nucleated cell counts from reference gene primer amplification. Generated by immunoSEQ multiplex PCR, the TCRdb table keeps only in-frame clones and is missing some. Clonal size and the V and J genes are those of that table, whereas D and trimming came from the DNA. The sample yields about 320,000 clones, more than 70% seen once.

Material for sequencing was peripheral blood. This sequence originates from a woman in her forties or fifties with acute or convalescent COVID-19. The rearrangement uses TRBV3-1 (or the pseudogene TRBV3-2) and TRBJ2-3; TRBD2 matches at 14 bases. The CDR3 protein is CASSHTYPEPGLAGVGTQYF. The CDR3, as DNA: TGTGCCAGCAGCCATACATATCCAGAGCCGGGACTAGCGGGAGTGGGTACGCAGTATTTT.